This T cell receptor (beta chain) was sequenced in a study of blood T cell repertoires in COVID-19. This CDR3 region has 12 residues. V was shortened by 4 bases and J by 2 bases, with 5 bases between the two germline ends. Germline loops: CDR1 SGHTA, CDR2 FQGNSA. Assay: immunoSEQ multiplex PCR; the TCRdb copy retains only in-frame clones and omits some. The sample has more than 200,000 clones; around 86% are singletons. Ages ranged from about 18 to 89 years, with residence in about two dozen US areas. Which cohort a participant joined came from the clinical history participants gave. The chain combines TRBV7-2 with TRBJ1-2; no clear D. The sequence derives from a man under 40 in a cohort exposed to, infected with or recovered from COVID-19 (not recorded which). The specimen was PBMCs or T cells enriched from blood (not recorded which). This chain's CDR3 is CASSSRNYGYTF. Written as DNA, the CDR3 is TGTGCCAGCAGCTCGCGGAACTATGGCTACACCTTC.